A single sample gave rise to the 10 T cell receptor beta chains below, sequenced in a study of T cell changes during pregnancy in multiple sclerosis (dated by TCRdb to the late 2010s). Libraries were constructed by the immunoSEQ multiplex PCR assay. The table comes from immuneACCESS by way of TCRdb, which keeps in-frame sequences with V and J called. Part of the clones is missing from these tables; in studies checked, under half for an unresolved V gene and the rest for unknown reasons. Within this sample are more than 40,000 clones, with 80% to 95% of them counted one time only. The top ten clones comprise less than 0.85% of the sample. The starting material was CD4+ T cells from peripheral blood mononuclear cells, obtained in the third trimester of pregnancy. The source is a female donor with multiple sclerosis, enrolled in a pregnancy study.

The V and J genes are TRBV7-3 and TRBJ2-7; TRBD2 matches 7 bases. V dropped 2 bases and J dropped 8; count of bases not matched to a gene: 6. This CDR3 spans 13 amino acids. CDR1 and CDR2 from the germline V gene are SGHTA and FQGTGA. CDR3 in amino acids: CASSLGQRDQQYF. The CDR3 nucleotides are TGTGCCAGCAGCTTAGGGCAGCGGGACCAGCAGTACTTC.

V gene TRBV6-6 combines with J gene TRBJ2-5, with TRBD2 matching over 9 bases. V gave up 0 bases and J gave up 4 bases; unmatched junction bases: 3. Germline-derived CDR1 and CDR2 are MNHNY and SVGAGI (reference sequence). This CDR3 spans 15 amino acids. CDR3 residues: CASSYSSGRGETQYF. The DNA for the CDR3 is TGTGCCAGCAGTTACTCTAGCGGGAGAGGAGAGACCCAGTACTTC.

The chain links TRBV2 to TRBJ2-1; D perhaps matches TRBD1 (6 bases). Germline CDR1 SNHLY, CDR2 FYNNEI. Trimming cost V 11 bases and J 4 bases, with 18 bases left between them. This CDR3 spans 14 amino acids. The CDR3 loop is CAGNGAGAYNEQFF. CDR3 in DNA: TGTGCCGGGAACGGGGCAGGGGCATACAATGAGCAGTTCTTC.

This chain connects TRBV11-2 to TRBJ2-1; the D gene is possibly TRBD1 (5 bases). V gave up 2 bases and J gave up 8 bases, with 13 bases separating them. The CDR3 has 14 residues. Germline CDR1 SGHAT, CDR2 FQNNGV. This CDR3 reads CASSLRVLGDEQFF. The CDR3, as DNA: TGTGCCAGCAGCTTACGTGTCCTAGGGGATGAGCAGTTCTTC.

This chain's CDR3 is CASSPRRGVQPQHF. CDR3 sequence (DNA): TGTGCCAGCAGTCCTCGCAGGGGTGTGCAGCCCCAGCATTTT. The chain carries TRBV27 and TRBJ1-5; TRBD1 is a possible D gene (6 bases). The CDR3 sequence is 14 residues long. The V gene's germline CDR1 is MNHEY and CDR2 SMNVEV (reference sequence). Trimming took 5 bases from V and 7 from J, leaving 15 bases between them.

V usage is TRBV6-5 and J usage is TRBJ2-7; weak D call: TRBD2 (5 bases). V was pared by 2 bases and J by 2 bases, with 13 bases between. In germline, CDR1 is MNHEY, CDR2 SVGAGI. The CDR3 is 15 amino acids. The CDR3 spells CASSYGGFGAYEQYF. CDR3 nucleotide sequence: TGTGCCAGCAGTTACGGCGGGTTTGGAGCCTACGAGCAGTACTTC.

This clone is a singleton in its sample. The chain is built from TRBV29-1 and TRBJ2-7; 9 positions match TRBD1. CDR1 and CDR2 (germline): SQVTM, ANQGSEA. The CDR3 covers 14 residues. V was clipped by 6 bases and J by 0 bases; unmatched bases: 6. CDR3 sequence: CSVGGTGSSYEQYF. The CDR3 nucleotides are TGCAGCGTGGGGGGGACAGGGAGCTCCTACGAGCAGTACTTC.

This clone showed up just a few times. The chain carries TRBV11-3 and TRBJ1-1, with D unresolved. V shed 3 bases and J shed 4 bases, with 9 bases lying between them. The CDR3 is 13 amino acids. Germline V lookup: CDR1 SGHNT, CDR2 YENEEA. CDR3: CASSFYRSTEAFF. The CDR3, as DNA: TGTGCCAGCAGCTTTTATCGTAGCACTGAAGCTTTCTTT.

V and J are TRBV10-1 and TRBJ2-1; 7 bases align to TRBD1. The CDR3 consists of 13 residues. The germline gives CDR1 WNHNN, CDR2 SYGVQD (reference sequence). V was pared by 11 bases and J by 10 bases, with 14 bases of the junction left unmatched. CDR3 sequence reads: CARKTGSPGEQFF. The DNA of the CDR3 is TGCGCCCGAAAGACAGGGTCACCCGGCGAGCAGTTCTTC.

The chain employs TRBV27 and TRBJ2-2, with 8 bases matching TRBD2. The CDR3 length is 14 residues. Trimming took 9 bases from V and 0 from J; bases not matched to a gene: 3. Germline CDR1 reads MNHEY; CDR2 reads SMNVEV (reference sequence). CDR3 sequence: CASRSGANTGELFF. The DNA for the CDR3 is TGTGCCAGTCGTAGCGGGGCGAACACCGGGGAGCTGTTTTTT.